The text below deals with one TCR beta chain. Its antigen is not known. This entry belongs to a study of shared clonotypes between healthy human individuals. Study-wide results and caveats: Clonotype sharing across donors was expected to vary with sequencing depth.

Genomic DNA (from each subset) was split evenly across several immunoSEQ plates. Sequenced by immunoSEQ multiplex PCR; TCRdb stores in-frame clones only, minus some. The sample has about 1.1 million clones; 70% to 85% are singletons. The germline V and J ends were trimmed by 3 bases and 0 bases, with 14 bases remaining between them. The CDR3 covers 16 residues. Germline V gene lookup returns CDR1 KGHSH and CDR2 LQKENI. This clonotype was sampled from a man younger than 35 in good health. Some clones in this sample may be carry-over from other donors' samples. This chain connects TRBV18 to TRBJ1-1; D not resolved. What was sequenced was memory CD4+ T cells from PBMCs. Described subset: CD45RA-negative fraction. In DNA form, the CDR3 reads TGTGCCAGCTCACCTTCGCGGAGATCCATGAACACTGAAGCTTTCTTT. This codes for CASSPSRRSMNTEAFF.